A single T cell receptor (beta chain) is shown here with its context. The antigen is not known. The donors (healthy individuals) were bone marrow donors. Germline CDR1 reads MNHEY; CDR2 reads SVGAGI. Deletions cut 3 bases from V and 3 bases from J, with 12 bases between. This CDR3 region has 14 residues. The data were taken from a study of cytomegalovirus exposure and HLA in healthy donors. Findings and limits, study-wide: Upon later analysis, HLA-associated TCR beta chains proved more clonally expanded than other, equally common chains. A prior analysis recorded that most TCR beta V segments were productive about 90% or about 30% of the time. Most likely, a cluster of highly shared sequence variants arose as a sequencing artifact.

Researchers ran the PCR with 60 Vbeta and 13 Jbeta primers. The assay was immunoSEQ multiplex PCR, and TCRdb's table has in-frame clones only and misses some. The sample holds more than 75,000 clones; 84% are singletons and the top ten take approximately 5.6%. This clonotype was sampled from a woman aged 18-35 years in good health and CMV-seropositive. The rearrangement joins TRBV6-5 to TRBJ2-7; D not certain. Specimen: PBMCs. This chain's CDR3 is CASSYFSSDYEQYF. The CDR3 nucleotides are TGTGCCAGCAGTTATTTTTCCAGCGACTACGAGCAGTACTTC.